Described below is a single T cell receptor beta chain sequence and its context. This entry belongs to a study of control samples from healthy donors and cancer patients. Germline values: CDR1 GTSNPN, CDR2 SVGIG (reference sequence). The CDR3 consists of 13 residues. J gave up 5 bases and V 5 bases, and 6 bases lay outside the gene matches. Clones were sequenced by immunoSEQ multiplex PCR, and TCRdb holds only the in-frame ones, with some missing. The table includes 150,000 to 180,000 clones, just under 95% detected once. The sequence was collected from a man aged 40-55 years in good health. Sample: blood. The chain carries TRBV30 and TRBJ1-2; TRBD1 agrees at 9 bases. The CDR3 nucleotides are TGTGCCTGGGCCACCGGGACAGGGTATGGCTACACCTTC. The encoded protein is CAWATGTGYGYTF. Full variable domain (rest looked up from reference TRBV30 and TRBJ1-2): SQTIHQWPATLVQPVGSPLSLECTVEGTSNPNLYWYRQAAGRGLQLLFYSVGIGQISSEVPQNLSASRPQDRQFILSSKKLLLSDSGFYLCAWATGTGYGYTFGSGTRLTVV.